This TCR beta chain was sequenced for a study of blood T cell repertoires in COVID-19. Study background: In each case, the material was cDNA or gDNA derived from T cells, B-cell-depleted T cells, or PBMCs.

This clone appeared once. Participants, about 18 to 90 years old, spanned approximately 26 US areas. Exposed enrollees encountered a COVID-19 case at some point within 2 weeks before study entry. Methods used by the authors: Amplification from reference gene primers served as the basis for estimated nucleated cell counts. The repertoire was sequenced with immunoSEQ multiplex PCR; TCRdb's copy has only in-frame clones and lacks some. For V, J and clone size, that table is used; D and trimming come from the DNA. The table records 200,000 to 250,000 clones, 85% to 90% of them present only once. The V gene's germline CDR1 is MNHEY and CDR2 SMNVEV (reference sequence). The V end lost 6 bases, the J end lost 7 bases, and 7 bases lay between the germline ends. The CDR3 spans 11 residues.

The chain links TRBV27 to TRBJ2-1; D may be TRBD2 (6 bases). Sample: PBMCs or T cells enriched from blood (not recorded which). The source of this sequence is a man younger than 45 who had been exposed to COVID-19. The CDR3 DNA sequence: TGTGCCAGCAGCGGGGGTAATGAGCAGTTCTTC. This translates into CASSGGNEQFF.